A single sample gave rise to the 19 T cell receptor beta chains below, sequenced in a study of Ad26.COV2.S vaccination and SARS-CoV-2 variants. Data came from immunoSEQ multiplex PCR; TCRdb stores just in-frame clones and leaves some out. The repertoire holds 440,000 or so clones, with over 80% as singletons. Documented treatment: some 20 received Ad26.COV2.S at low or high dose, single or two shots; about 5 received placebo; per-sample allocation not given. All samples were drawn on day 63, counting from the first vaccine or placebo injection. Here the sequenced sample was peripheral blood, taken in a trial of Ad26.COV2.S vaccine versus placebo. These receptors were collected from a person aged 18-65 years who received the Ad26.COV2.S COVID-19 vaccine or a placebo.

The chain employs TRBV6-2 or TRBV6-3 and TRBJ2-7; TRBD2 agrees at 10 bases. CDR3 length equals 15 residues. The junction had 7 bases not matched to a gene; V was cut back by 5 bases and J by 3 bases. Germline assignment: CDR1 MNHEY and CDR2 SVGEGT. The CDR3 reads CASSDPSGGHYEQYF. As DNA, the CDR3 is TGTGCCAGCAGTGACCCTAGCGGGGGACACTACGAGCAGTACTTC.

V is TRBV4-1 and J is TRBJ1-5, with a possible D match to TRBD1 (6 bases). The V end was cut by 4 bases, the J end by 4 bases, with 11 bases between. Germline V CDR1 and CDR2: MGHRA, YSYEKL. This CDR3 has 14 residues. The CDR3 DNA sequence: TGCGCCAGCAGCCCTGGAGACAGGAATCAGCCCCAGCATTTT. Protein: CASSPGDRNQPQHF.

This chain uses TRBV3-1 (or the pseudogene TRBV3-2) with TRBJ2-7; D is possibly TRBD1 or TRBD2 (6 bases each). The CDR3 covers 17 residues. V lost 1 base, J lost 2 bases, and 18 bases lay in between. Germline assignment: CDR1 LGHDT and CDR2 YNNKEL (reference sequence). This chain's CDR3 is CASSQGTWGDTAYEQYF. The DNA of the CDR3 is TGTGCCAGCAGCCAAGGTACCTGGGGGGACACGGCCTACGAGCAGTACTTC.

The chain links TRBV28 to TRBJ1-1; 7 bases map to TRBD1. The length of the CDR3 is 15 residues. Trimming at V came to 6 bases and at J to 1 base, leaving 8 bases not matched to a gene. Germline CDR1 and CDR2: MDHEN and SYDVKM. CDR3 DNA: TGTGCCAGCAGCCCTACAGGGGCGGGGAACACTGAAGCTTTCTTT. Amino acid sequence: CASSPTGAGNTEAFF.

This chain links TRBV7-6 with TRBJ2-7; TRBD1 is a possible D gene (6 bases). V lost 1 base to trimming and J lost 2 bases, with 12 bases between them. This CDR3 has 15 amino acids. Germline V gene sequence: CDR1 SGHVS, CDR2 FNYEAQ. The CDR3 protein is CASSLVFGDTYEQYF. Here the CDR3 DNA reads TGTGCCAGCAGCTTAGTGTTTGGGGACACCTACGAGCAGTACTTC. The whole variable domain, remainder taken from reference TRBV7-6 and TRBJ2-7, is GAGVSQSPRYKVTKRGQDVALRCDPISGHVSLYWYRQALGQGPEFLTYFNYEAQQDKSGLPNDRFSAERPEGSISTLTIQRTEQRDSAMYRCASSLVFGDTYEQYFGPGTRLTVT.

The count of this clone is one. This sequence joins TRBV4-1 and TRBJ2-3, with D hard to call. V lost 1 base, J lost 0 bases, and 14 bases lay in between. Looked up from germline, CDR1 is MGHRA and CDR2 is YSYEKL. The CDR3 has 17 residues. The chain's CDR3 is CASSQAFGTPSTDTQYF. The CDR3 DNA reads TGCGCCAGCAGCCAAGCATTTGGCACTCCTAGCACAGATACGCAGTATTTT.

V usage is TRBV6-1 and J usage is TRBJ2-1, with D possibly TRBD1 on 6 matching bases. The ends were cut back, 4 bases at V and 5 bases at J, with 21 bases in the middle. The germline CDR1 and CDR2 sequences are MNHNS and SASEGT. CDR3 length equals 17 residues. CDR3 sequence (DNA): TGTGCCAGCAGTGCTCACCCTCCCGGGACACCTAACAATGAGCAGTTCTTC. As protein: CASSAHPPGTPNNEQFF.

On this clone itself: Other nucleotide sequences in the sample specify the same CDR3. This rearrangement joins TRBV5-1 to TRBJ2-5, with D uncertain. The CDR3 is made up of 11 amino acids. The V end lost 7 bases, the J end lost 5 bases, and 9 bases lay between the germline ends. The germline CDR1 and CDR2 sequences are SGHRS and YFSETQ. DNA of the CDR3: TGCGCCAGCTCCCTCGAGGAGACCCAGTACTTC. This encodes CASSLEETQYF. Supplemented by reference TRBV5-1 and TRBJ2-5, the full variable domain reads KAGVTQTPRYLIKTRGQQVTLSCSPISGHRSVSWYQQTPGQGLQFLFEYFSETQRNKGNFPGRFSGRQFSNSRSEMNVSTLELGDSALYLCASSLEETQYFGPGTRLLVL.

The V call is TRBV6-5, the J call TRBJ2-7; 7 positions agree with TRBD1. Germline CDR1 and CDR2: MNHEY and SVGAGI. The trim removed 0 bases at V and 3 bases at J, leaving 8 bases unmatched. CDR3 length: 16 residues. In DNA form, the CDR3 reads TGTGCCAGCAGTTACTCAAACCGGGACAGAGTCTACGAGCAGTACTTC. Amino acids: CASSYSNRDRVYEQYF.

This sequence joins TRBV15 and TRBJ2-1, with D perhaps matching TRBD1 (5 bases). There are 12 residues in the CDR3. The germline V gene encodes CDR1 LNHNV and CDR2 YYDKDF (reference sequence). Trimming took off 0 bases at V and 14 bases at J, with 11 bases between the two ends. The DNA of the CDR3 is TGTGCCACCAGCAGAGATGGGGCGTCTGAGTTCTTC. Protein sequence: CATSRDGASEFF.

This chain connects TRBV29-1 to TRBJ1-2; no firm D call. Trimming shortened V by 3 bases and J by 4 bases, and 12 bases separated the two germline ends. Per the germline V gene, CDR1 is SQVTM and CDR2 is ANQGSEA. The CDR3 spans 13 residues. The CDR3 loop reads CSVEHVSGYGYTF. In nucleotides, the CDR3 is TGCAGCGTTGAGCACGTCAGTGGCTATGGCTACACCTTC. The variable domain in full, completed from reference TRBV29-1 and TRBJ1-2, reads SAVISQKPSRDICQRGTSLTIQCQVDSQVTMMFWYRQQPGQSLTLIATANQGSEATYESGFVIDKFPISRPNLTFSTLTVSNMSPEDSSIYLCSVEHVSGYGYTFGSGTRLTVV.

The V call is TRBV7-2, the J call TRBJ2-7, with D perhaps matching TRBD1 (5 bases). The CDR3 extends over 14 amino acids. Germline CDR1 and CDR2: SGHTA and FQGNSA. V was trimmed by 3 bases and J by 6 bases, leaving 15 bases between them. CDR3 region: CASSFPRQPLEQYF. The DNA for the CDR3 is TGTGCCAGCAGCTTTCCACGACAGCCTCTCGAGCAGTACTTC.

The table lists this clone with a count of one. The chain combines TRBV5-1 with TRBJ2-1; the D gene is possibly TRBD2 (6 bases). Per the germline V gene, CDR1 is SGHRS and CDR2 is YFSETQ. The germline V and J ends were trimmed by 0 bases and 1 base, with 14 bases remaining between them. The CDR3 has 17 residues. As DNA, the CDR3 is TGCGCCAGCAGCTTGGGCGGGACCGGACGTTCCTACAATGAGCAGTTCTTC. Residues: CASSLGGTGRSYNEQFF.

The DNA for the CDR3 is TGTGCCACCAGCACAGGGTCCGAAGCTTTCTTT. This gives the protein CATSTGSEAFF. This sequence joins TRBV15 and TRBJ1-1, with D possibly being TRBD1 (5 bases). With 4 bases removed from V and 8 bases from J, the gap between germline ends came to 8 bases. Germline V gene lookup returns CDR1 LNHNV and CDR2 YYDKDF (reference sequence). The CDR3 is 11 residues long.

V gene TRBV5-1 combines with J gene TRBJ2-1; D is possibly TRBD2 (5 bases). The germline V gene has CDR1 SGHRS and CDR2 YFSETQ. V lost 5 bases and J lost 1, with 13 bases in between. The CDR3 runs 15 residues. The CDR3 protein is CASSSLDSSYNEQFF. Written as DNA, the CDR3 is TGCGCCAGCAGTTCACTAGATTCGTCCTACAATGAGCAGTTCTTC. The whole variable domain, remainder taken from reference TRBV5-1 and TRBJ2-1, is KAGVTQTPRYLIKTRGQQVTLSCSPISGHRSVSWYQQTPGQGLQFLFEYFSETQRNKGNFPGRFSGRQFSNSRSEMNVSTLELGDSALYLCASSSLDSSYNEQFFGPGTRLTVL.

The CDR3 region has the DNA TGTGCCGCCAAGGGGACATTTAACACCGGGGAGCTGTTTTTT. This sequence encodes CAAKGTFNTGELFF. V and J are TRBV28 and TRBJ2-2, with TRBD1 as a possible D gene (6 bases). The CDR3 covers 14 residues. CDR1 MDHEN and CDR2 SYDVKM come from the germline V gene. Between the trimmed V and J ends, which lost 11 bases and 2 bases, there was a span of 15 bases.

This clone has just a few counts. The chain recombines TRBV18 with TRBJ2-5, with no clear D. The CDR3 has 11 residues. The V and J ends lost 2 bases and 3 bases respectively, with 1 base between them. The germline gives CDR1 KGHSH, CDR2 LQKENI. This CDR3 is CASSPEETQYF. The DNA of the CDR3 is TGTGCCAGCTCACCAGAAGAGACCCAGTACTTC.

The chain has TRBV25-1 and TRBJ1-2; D not resolved. Trimming removed 11 bases at V and 4 bases at J, with 14 bases between. The germline V gene has CDR1 MGHDK and CDR2 SYGVNS. The CDR3 contains 12 residues. CDR3 sequence reads: CAPGGGPYGYTF. The CDR3 DNA sequence: TGTGCCCCCGGTGGAGGGCCCTATGGCTACACCTTC.

The rearrangement joins TRBV14 to TRBJ2-5, with a weak D call TRBD2 (6 bases). The V end lost 0 bases, the J end lost 5 bases, and 13 bases lay between the germline ends. The CDR3 sequence is 15 residues long. The germline V gene has CDR1 SGHDN and CDR2 FVKESK. Here the CDR3 DNA reads TGTGCCAGCAGCCAAGAGGCTCTAGCGTGGGAGACCCAGTACTTC. Amino acids: CASSQEALAWETQYF.